The 8 T cell receptor beta chains presented below share a single source sample, sequenced in a study of blood T cell repertoires in COVID-19. Only in-frame clones appear in the TCRdb table, and some are missing; sequencing was by immunoSEQ multiplex PCR. The sample carries under 45,000 clones, more than 65% recorded once. Sequenced input: peripheral blood. The receptors derive from a man aged 80 or over with acute or convalescent COVID-19.

The gene calls are TRBV9 and TRBJ2-2, with 10 bases fitting TRBD2. Germline assignment: CDR1 SGDLS and CDR2 YYNGEE. This CDR3 has 17 residues. The junction had 4 bases not matched to a gene; V was cut back by 1 base and J by 1 base. The CDR3 protein is CASSVRVAGGNTGELFF. For the CDR3, the DNA is TGTGCCAGCAGCGTAAGGGTAGCGGGAGGGAACACCGGGGAGCTGTTTTTT.

The chain uses TRBV28 and TRBJ1-4, with a possible D match to TRBD1 (6 bases). Trimming left V 6 bases short and J 6 bases short, with 17 bases between. This CDR3 is built from 15 residues. Per germline, CDR1 MDHEN and CDR2 SYDVKM. The CDR3 DNA reads as TGTGCCAGCAGCCCGGGGGGGGGCTCTGATGAAAAACTGTTTTTT. Protein: CASSPGGGSDEKLFF.

To note about this clone: The same CDR3 arises from other DNA sequences in this sample as well. V usage is TRBV6-5 and J usage is TRBJ1-2; 7 bases map to TRBD1. There are 13 residues in the CDR3. J gave up 2 bases and V 4 bases, and 1 base lay outside the gene matches. CDR1 and CDR2 from the germline V gene are MNHEY and SVGAGI. Written as DNA, the CDR3 is TGTGCCAGCAGTTTGGGACAGAACTATGGCTACACCTTC. Its protein product is CASSLGQNYGYTF.

The chain joins TRBV10-1 to TRBJ1-4; D gene uncertain. The V and J ends lost 0 bases and 3 bases respectively, with 17 bases between them. Germline CDR1 and CDR2: WNHNN and SYGVQD (reference sequence). The CDR3 is 18 residues long. The CDR3 loop reads CASSESRGGSGPNEKLFF. The CDR3 DNA reads as TGCGCCAGCAGTGAGTCGAGAGGAGGGAGTGGGCCTAATGAAAAACTGTTTTTT.

DNA of the CDR3: TGTGCCAGCAGTTCCCCCGGGACTAGCGAAGATACGCAGTATTTT. Translating gives CASSSPGTSEDTQYF. The chain joins TRBV28 to TRBJ2-3; 10 nucleotides match TRBD2. Trimming cost V 4 bases and J 5 bases; bases outside gene matches: 6. Germline lookup yields CDR1 MDHEN and CDR2 SYDVKM. CDR3 length: 15 residues.

This chain uses TRBV9 with TRBJ2-3; 8 nucleotides align to TRBD2. Germline V gene data show CDR1 as SGDLS and CDR2 as YYNGEE. The V segment lost 4 bases and the J segment 7 bases; nucleotides outside the gene matches: 11. The CDR3 runs to 15 residues. The DNA of the CDR3 is TGTGCCAGCAGCTCCTCCGAACTAGCGGCAAATACGCAGTATTTT. Protein: CASSSSELAANTQYF.

V is TRBV9 and J is TRBJ2-3; 12 bases line up with TRBD2. V was pared by 3 bases and J by 6 bases, with 2 bases of the junction left unmatched. The CDR3 is 14 residues long. CDR1 is SGDLS and CDR2 is YYNGEE in the germline V gene. The CDR3 DNA follows: TGTGCCAGCAGCGATCTAGCGGGGGGGGATACGCAGTATTTT. Its protein is CASSDLAGGDTQYF.

The chain links TRBV2 to TRBJ2-7, with TRBD2 matching over 10 bases. V trimming: 5 bases; J trimming: 0 bases; junction bases outside the gene matches: 7. Germline assignment: CDR1 SNHLY and CDR2 FYNNEI. This CDR3 has 16 residues. CDR3 in DNA: TGTGCCAGCAGTTGGACTAGCGGATTGAGCTCCTACGAGCAGTACTTC. Translated: CASSWTSGLSSYEQYF.